The sequence of this T cell receptor (beta chain) was determined in a study of OX40 agonist ivuxolimab in advanced cancers. Produced via immunoSEQ multiplex PCR; TCRdb's table is partial and in-frame only. The sample yields roughly 34,000 clones, approximately 78% seen once. V was cut by 5 bases and J by 1 base, with 12 bases left in between. Germline assignment: CDR1 SGHRS and CDR2 YFSETQ. The CDR3 sequence is 15 residues long. Here the sequenced sample was CD4+ or CD8+ T cells sorted from blood, taken in a trial of the OX40 agonist ivuxolimab. The chain couples TRBV5-1 to TRBJ2-2, with D perhaps matching TRBD2 (6 bases). The TCR comes from an adult with an advanced solid tumor such as melanoma, head and neck, liver or kidney cancer. The CDR3 reads CASRVSGGNTGELFF. The CDR3 bases are TGCGCCAGCAGGGTTAGCGGAGGGAACACCGGGGAGCTGTTTTTT.